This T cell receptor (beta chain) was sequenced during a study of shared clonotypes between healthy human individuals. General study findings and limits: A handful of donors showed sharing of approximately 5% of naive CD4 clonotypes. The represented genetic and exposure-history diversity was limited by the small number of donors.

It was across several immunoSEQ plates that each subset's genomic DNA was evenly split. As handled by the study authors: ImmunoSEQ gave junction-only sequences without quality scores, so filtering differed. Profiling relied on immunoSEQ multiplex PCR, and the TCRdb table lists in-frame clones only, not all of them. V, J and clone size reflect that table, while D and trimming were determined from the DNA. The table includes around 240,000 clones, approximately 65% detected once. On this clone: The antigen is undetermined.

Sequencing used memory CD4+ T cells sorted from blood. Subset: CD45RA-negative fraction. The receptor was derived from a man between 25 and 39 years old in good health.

The CDR3, as DNA: TGTGCCAGTAGTATAGGGTACAGAGCCAATGAGCAGTTCTTC. Translating it yields CASSIGYRANEQFF. The chain employs TRBV19 and TRBJ2-1; no firm D call. Per the germline V gene, CDR1 is LNHDA and CDR2 is SQIVND (reference sequence). The V and J ends lost 1 base and 6 bases respectively, with 10 bases between them. The length of the CDR3 is 14 residues.